The T cell receptor beta chain described here comes from a study of molecular identifiers for immune sequencing clone quantification. For the study at large: Naive CD8 cell RNA, from around 20,000 or 100,000 cells, was split five ways in replicates, with four sequenced.

In regard to this clonotype: Sequence at one end of the junction differs from germline and may be a read error.

Sorting isolated naive CD8 T cells as CD8+CD4-CCR7+CD45RA+ events. From germline, CDR1 is KGHDR and CDR2 SFDVKD. The length of the CDR3 is 15 residues. Making the bulk TCR libraries relied on previously described methods and listed TCR primers. Via MiXCR, TCRdb re-called the PCR reads, giving one row per CDR3 protein. The sample records about half a million distinct CDR3 sequences, around a fifth being singletons. This clonotype was sampled from a human donor in good health. Some libraries in this study had Jurkat cell RNA spiked in. The sequenced material came from naive CD8+ T cells from blood, with Jurkat cell RNA spiked in. Regarding subset: FACS-sorted CD8+CD4-CCR7+CD45RA+ naive T cells. This chain joins TRBV24-1 and TRBJ2-3; D is unclear. The CDR3 spells CAPSDYHDSTDTQYF. In DNA form, the CDR3 reads TGTGCCCCCAGTGATTACCATGACAGCACAGATACGCAGTATTTT.